These T cell receptor beta chains were read from a single sample in a study of blood T cells in healthy people across ages. One entry per CDR3 protein, called by TCRdb with MiXCR from the 5' RACE reads. Of some 1.8 million distinct CDR3 sequences in the sample, approximately 40% were seen once. Sequencing was performed on blood. Source of these receptors: a human donor in good health. Both conserved end residues are part of each CDR3. D genes are given only for firm matches. Expanded clones get a size class; other rows say once, few or many, or leave the size out.

>NA|TRBV10-3|NA|TRBJ1-1
CATGTLNTEAFF
TGTGCCACGGGGACACTGAACACTGAAGCTTTCTTT
>NA|TRBV9|NA|TRBJ2-1
CASSVGISSDEQFF
TGTGCCAGCAGCGTAGGGATCTCCTCGGATGAGCAGTTCTTC
>NA|TRBV5-1|NA|TRBJ2-6
CASSYTGSSGANVLTF
TGTGCCAGCAGCTACACGGGGAGCTCTGGGGCCAACGTCCTGACTTTC
>TRBD1|TRBV5-1|few|TRBJ2-5
CASSTSTGGETQYF
TGCGCCAGCAGCACCTCGACAGGGGGGGAGACCCAGTACTTC
>NA|TRBV29-1|few|TRBJ1-4
CSVPQEGGEKLFF
TGCAGCGTTCCGCAGGAAGGCGGTGAAAAACTGTTTTTT
>NA|TRBV19|NA|TRBJ2-7
CAIEDGTAVSYEQYF
TGTGCCATCGAGGATGGCACAGCGGTCTCCTACGAGCAGTACTTC
>TRBD1|TRBV9|NA|TRBJ1-1
CAGSVNRGPNTEAFF
TGTGCCGGCAGCGTAAACAGGGGCCCGAACACTGAAGCTTTCTTT
>TRBD2|TRBV5-1|NA|TRBJ2-5
CASSPGTTGQETQYF
TGCGCCAGCAGCCCCGGGACTACAGGACAAGAGACCCAGTACTTC
>TRBD1|TRBV27|many|TRBJ1-6
CASSSPGQGDSALHF
TGTGCCAGCAGTTCGCCGGGACAGGGCGATTCGGCCCTCCACTTT
>NA|TRBV10-3|few|TRBJ2-5
CAIRVRVSETQYF
TGTGCCATCCGGGTCCGGGTCTCTGAGACCCAGTACTTC